The 5 T cell receptor beta chains below come from one sample, sequenced in a study of blood T cells in healthy people across ages. Primed by a sample-barcoded 5' primer and a J-beta primer mix, a second PCR proceeded for about 7 to 12 cycles. TCRdb re-called the 5' RACE reads with MiXCR, one entry per CDR3 protein. The sample holds 890,000 or so distinct CDR3 sequences, approximately 59% seen once. Sequencing input: blood. The receptors derive from a man under 40 in good health.

The chain carries TRBV20-1 and TRBJ2-3; D is undetermined. CDR3 length: 15 residues. Trimming took off 5 bases at V and 6 bases at J, with 21 bases between the two ends. CDR1 DFQATT and CDR2 SNEGSKA come from the germline V gene (reference sequence). The CDR3 loop is CSAPQVGLRTDTQYF. The CDR3 DNA follows: TGCAGTGCTCCCCAGGTTGGGTTAAGAACGGATACGCAGTATTTT.

The chain carries TRBV7-2 and TRBJ1-1; unclear D gene. Trimming stripped 4 bases from V and 0 bases from J, with 6 bases between. The germline CDR1 and CDR2 sequences are SGHTA and FQGNSA. The CDR3 is 13 amino acids. DNA for the CDR3: TGTGCCAGCAGCTCCGCCATGAACACTGAAGCTTTCTTT. It yields the protein CASSSAMNTEAFF.

This clonotype was counted between two and nine times. V usage is TRBV18 and J usage is TRBJ2-7, with 7 bases aligning to TRBD1. The CDR3 totals 15 residues. The ends lost 1 base at V and 0 bases at J; junction bases unmatched: 3. The V gene's germline CDR1 is KGHSH and CDR2 LQKENI. The CDR3 sequence: CASSPQGAGSYEQYF. The CDR3 nucleotides read TGTGCCAGCTCACCACAGGGGGCAGGCTCCTACGAGCAGTACTTC.

This clonotype was observed many times. The chain carries TRBV29-1 and TRBJ2-7; TRBD1 might be the D (6 bases). V lost 4 bases, J lost 2 bases, and 9 bases lay in between. CDR3 size: 12 residues. Germline loops: CDR1 SQVTM, CDR2 ANQGSEA. CDR3 sequence (DNA): TGCAGCGTTGGCAGGGGACCCTACGAGCAGTACTTC. The encoded protein is CSVGRGPYEQYF.

This chain uses TRBV10-3 with TRBJ2-3; D unclear. The CDR3 is made up of 10 amino acids. Trimming pared 8 bases from V and 10 bases from J, leaving 10 bases between. The germline gives CDR1 ENHRY, CDR2 SYGVKD. In DNA, the CDR3 is TGTGCCATCCTAGGAGTGGCGCAGTATTTT. This translates into CAILGVAQYF.